This TCR beta chain came from a study of T cells in narcolepsy. Study as a whole: Healthy controls were enrolled alongside patients with narcolepsy type 1 or type 2.

As concerns this clone: The antigen remains unidentified.

Regarding the study as a whole: Reportedly, autoreactive clonotypes were serially detected in patients' blood but not controls'. HCRT-specific and TRIB2-specific autoreactive clonotypes appeared among same-patient CSF and blood CD4+ clonotypes.

The repertoire was sequenced with immunoSEQ multiplex PCR; TCRdb's copy has only in-frame clones and lacks some. The sample has tens of thousands of clones; about 91% are singletons. Trimming cost V 2 bases and J 3 bases, with 5 bases left between them. The CDR3 has 12 residues. Germline V lookup: CDR1 SGHRS, CDR2 YFSETQ. This clonotype originated in a human donor with narcolepsy. The sequenced sample was CD45RA- memory CD4+ T cells from PBMCs. The V call is TRBV5-1, the J call TRBJ1-1; no definite D call. The CDR3 DNA reads as TGCGCCAGCAGCTTTTCGGACACTGAAGCTTTCTTT. Protein: CASSFSDTEAFF.